This T cell receptor beta chain was recorded in a study of CD8 T cells in Susac syndrome. General observations from the study: Across the total CD8+ repertoires, roughly 16 Susac-specific public clones were found. The CD8+ TEMRA repertoires yielded roughly 5 such clones.

Of note for this clonotype: Its antigen is currently unknown.

CD8+ and CD4+ T cells from blood underwent TCR beta sequencing. RNA was extracted with the RNeasy kit, and a quantity of about 0.5 to 1 ug was reverse transcribed using random hexamers. Amplification of TCR beta CDR3 was carried out by immunoSEQ multiplex PCR, which covered 54 Vbeta and 13 Jbeta segments. Each CDR3 protein gets one entry after TCRdb re-called the immunoSEQ multiplex PCR reads with MiXCR. Here the sample spans roughly 100,000 distinct CDR3 sequences, 94% being singletons. Germline assignment: CDR1 SEHNR and CDR2 FQNEAQ (reference sequence). This CDR3 spans 11 amino acids. V shed 5 bases and J shed 2 bases, with 3 bases lying between them.

The sequenced sample consisted of CD8+ T cells from PBMCs. This receptor was taken from a human donor with Susac syndrome. The chain employs TRBV7-9 and TRBJ1-1; D is unresolved. The CDR3 reads CASSINTEAFF. Here the CDR3 DNA reads TGTGCCAGCAGCATTAACACTGAAGCTTTCTTT.